Included here is one T cell receptor beta chain sequence, with context. Its antigen target is currently unknown. No clone much larger than this one lies a single base away; base qualities are absent. This entry is derived from a study of identical twins (dated by TCRdb to the mid-2010s). Background for the entire study: The study deep-sequenced TCR alpha and beta repertoires from monozygotic twins, unrelated adults of various ages and cord blood to test whether fetal clonotypes persist. To rule out contamination, replicate twin experiments were performed at different times with different library preparation protocols.

Study-wide conclusions, independent of this receptor: Invariant T cells such as MAIT and iNKT could partly confound zero-insertion analyses, although diverse VJ usage argued against such confounding for most clonotypes. Because the same donors could not be followed over many years, the conclusions relied on cross-sectional statistical analysis. Compared with coincidental sharing between unrelated individuals, out-of-frame TCR alpha sequences shared between twins showed an excess of sequences with low generation probability. In beta out-of-frame sequences, excess twin sharing was weaker, because having fewer shared sequences lowered the signal-to-noise ratio. Abundant cord blood beta clonotypes carried fewer insertions; young adult naive repertoires showed a weaker similar trend, while memory repertoires showed none. In monozygotic twins, out-of-frame TCR alpha sharing was systematically underestimated by recombination models, although the models agreed with sharing between unrelated individuals.

Every donor was a healthy Caucasian. The researchers also sequenced three unrelated adults who were not twins: a male aged 18 to 30, a male aged 50 to 60, and a female aged 50 to 60. Using Miltenyi CD45RO+ enrichment and human naive T-cell isolation kits, memory (CD45RO+) and naive T cells were isolated from PBMC. The V end gives up 6 bases and the J end 9 bases, leaving 7 bases in the junction not matched to a gene. The germline V gene (reference sequence) supplies CDR1 DFQATT and CDR2 SNEGSKA. Its CDR3 holds 14 amino acids, cysteine through phenylalanine. The CDR3 DNA has 42 bases and is translated from base 1. Receptor amplification or capture employed 5' RACE. TCRdb lists the instrument as Illumina HiSeq 2000. A universal primer binding site was introduced by template switching, and a unique molecular identifier was present in the final cDNA, enabling accurate counting of TCR cDNA molecules. Specific primers in the conserved constant-segment region were used to synthesize first-strand cDNA for the TCR alpha and beta chains. To control for contamination, each cDNA library was double barcoded with a SMART-Mk sample barcode plus Illumina barcodes. Two successive PCR steps introduced TruSeq adapter sequences along with Illumina sample barcodes. Sequencing of the TCR alpha and beta cDNA libraries was done on the Illumina HiSeq platform using custom primers. In the source study's methods: MiGEC processed the raw reads to extract unique molecular identifiers, while MiXCR was used to determine the CDR3 positions. For each individual, recombination models were inferred using an EM algorithm with the repgenHMM and IGoR tools. The tcR package in R was used for shared clonotype analysis, with sharing normalized by the product of cloneset sizes. Out-of-frame nonproductive sequences were analyzed to study raw recombination free of thymic and clonal selection effects. Starting from the raw public reads, TCRdb applied fastp trimming at Q25, assembled clones with MiXCR and retained in-frame beta chains. Each CDR3 protein gets just one entry, which takes the most common genes and DNA from the rows behind it. What appears here as the V and J calls and clone size reflects TCRdb's work, not the paper's. The sample profile shows more than 350,000 distinct CDR3 sequences; roughly 9% of them were found once. In total, the top ten clones hold over 7% of the sample.

Sequenced input: naive T cells sorted from blood. This specimen's cell subset or site label, interpreted: cells isolated with a human naive T-cell isolation kit. This TCR derives from a woman aged 45-59 years in good health. The chain is assembled from TRBV20-1 and TRBJ2-1, with TRBD2 identical over 14 junction bases. The CDR3 region reads CSAGTSGSGGEQFF. At the DNA level, the sequence is TGCAGTGCCGGGACTAGCGGGAGCGGGGGTGAGCAGTTCTTC.